This record concerns one T cell receptor beta chain sequence. The target antigen is unknown. These data come from a study of spatial heterogeneity in lung cancer. Overall study: Detected beta-chain sequences consistently exceeded alpha-chain sequences. Overall study results and limits: Ubiquitous expanded tumor TCRs surfaced in blood more at resection than they did at follow-up.

Time point: sample taken at primary tumor resection. Whole RNA, which was extracted from tumor, nontumor lung tissue or frozen PBMC, was sequenced without any cell sorting. Samples were donated by 72 untreated early-stage non-small cell lung cancer patients. CDR3 length: 14 amino acids. Per the germline V gene, CDR1 is GTSNPN and CDR2 is SVGIG (reference sequence). V was cut by 0 bases and J by 0 bases, with 9 bases left in between. On each TCR cDNA molecule, a unique molecular identifier was present. TCRdb re-called the 5' RACE reads through MiXCR, storing one row per CDR3 protein. This repertoire shows about 82,000 distinct CDR3 sequences, roughly 13% found once; its top ten account for around 4.3%.

This clonotype originated in a male donor with early-stage non-small cell lung cancer. The sample in question was PBMCs, obtained at surgery. V and J are TRBV30 and TRBJ2-7; D gene uncertain. CDR3 sequence (DNA): TGTGCCTGGAGTGTTTATGATCCCTCCTACGAGCAGTACTTC. Protein: CAWSVYDPSYEQYF.